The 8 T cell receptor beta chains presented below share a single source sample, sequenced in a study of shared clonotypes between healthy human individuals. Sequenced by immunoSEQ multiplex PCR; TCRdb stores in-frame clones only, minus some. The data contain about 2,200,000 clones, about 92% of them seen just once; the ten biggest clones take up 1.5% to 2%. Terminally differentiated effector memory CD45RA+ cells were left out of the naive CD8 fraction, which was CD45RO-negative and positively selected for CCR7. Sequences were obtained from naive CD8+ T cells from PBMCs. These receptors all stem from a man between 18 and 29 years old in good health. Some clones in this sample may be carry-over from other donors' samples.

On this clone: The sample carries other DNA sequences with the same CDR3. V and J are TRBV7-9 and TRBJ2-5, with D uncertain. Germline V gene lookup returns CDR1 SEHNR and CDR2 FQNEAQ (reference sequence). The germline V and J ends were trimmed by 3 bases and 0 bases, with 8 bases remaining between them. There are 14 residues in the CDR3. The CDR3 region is CASSLTTDQETQYF. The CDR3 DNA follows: TGTGCCAGCAGCTTGACAACAGACCAAGAGACCCAGTACTTC.

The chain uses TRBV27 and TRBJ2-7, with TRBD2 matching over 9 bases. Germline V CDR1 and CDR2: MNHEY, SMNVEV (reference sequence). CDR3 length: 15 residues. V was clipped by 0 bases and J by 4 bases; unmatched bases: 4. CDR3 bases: TGTGCCAGCAGTTTATCGGGCGGGAGGGGGTACGAGCAGTACTTC. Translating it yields CASSLSGGRGYEQYF.

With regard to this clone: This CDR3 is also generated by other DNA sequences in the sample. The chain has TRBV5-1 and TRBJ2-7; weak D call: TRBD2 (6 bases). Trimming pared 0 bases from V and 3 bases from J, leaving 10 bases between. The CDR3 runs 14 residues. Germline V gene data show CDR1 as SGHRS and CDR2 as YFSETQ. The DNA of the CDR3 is TGCGCCAGCAGCTTGGCCGGTAGCGGCTACGAGCAGTACTTC. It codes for CASSLAGSGYEQYF.

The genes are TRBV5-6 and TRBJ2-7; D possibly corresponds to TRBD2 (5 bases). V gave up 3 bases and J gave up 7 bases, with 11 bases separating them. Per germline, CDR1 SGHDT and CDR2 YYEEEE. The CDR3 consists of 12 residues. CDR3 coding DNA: TGTGCCAGCAGCTGGGGAGACTCGGAGCAGTACTTC. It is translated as CASSWGDSEQYF.

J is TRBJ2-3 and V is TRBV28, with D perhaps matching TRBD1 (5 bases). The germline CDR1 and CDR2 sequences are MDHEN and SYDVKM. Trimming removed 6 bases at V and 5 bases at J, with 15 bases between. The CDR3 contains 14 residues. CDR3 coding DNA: TGTGCCAGCAGGAGGCGGCAGGGTCAAGATACGCAGTATTTT. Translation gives CASRRRQGQDTQYF. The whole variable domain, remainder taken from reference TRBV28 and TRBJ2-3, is DVKVTQSSRYLVKRTGEKVFLECVQDMDHENMFWYRQDPGLGLRLIYFSYDVKMKEKGDIPEGYSVSREKKERFSLILESASTNQTSMYLCASRRRQGQDTQYFGPGTRLTVL.

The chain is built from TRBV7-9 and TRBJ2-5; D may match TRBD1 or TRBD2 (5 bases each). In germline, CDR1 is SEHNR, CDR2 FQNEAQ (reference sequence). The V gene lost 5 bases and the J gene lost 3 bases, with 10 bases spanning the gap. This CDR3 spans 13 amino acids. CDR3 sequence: CASSTGLEETQYF. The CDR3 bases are TGTGCCAGCAGCACAGGACTTGAAGAGACCCAGTACTTC.

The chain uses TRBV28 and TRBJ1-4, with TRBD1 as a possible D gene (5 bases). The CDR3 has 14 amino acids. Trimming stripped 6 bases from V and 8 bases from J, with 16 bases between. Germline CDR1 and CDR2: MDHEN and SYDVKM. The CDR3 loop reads CASSGGRGGEKLFF. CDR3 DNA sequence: TGTGCCAGCAGCGGTGGCCGTGGGGGAGAAAAACTGTTTTTT.

The CDR3 region has the DNA TGCAGCGTCCGAATGGGGTCATCAAACTCCTACAATGAGCAGTTCTTC. Amino acid sequence: CSVRMGSSNSYNEQFF. J is TRBJ2-1 and V is TRBV29-1, with D hard to call. Looked up from germline, CDR1 is SQVTM and CDR2 is ANQGSEA. V was pared by 6 bases and J by 0 bases, with 18 bases between. CDR3 length equals 16 residues.